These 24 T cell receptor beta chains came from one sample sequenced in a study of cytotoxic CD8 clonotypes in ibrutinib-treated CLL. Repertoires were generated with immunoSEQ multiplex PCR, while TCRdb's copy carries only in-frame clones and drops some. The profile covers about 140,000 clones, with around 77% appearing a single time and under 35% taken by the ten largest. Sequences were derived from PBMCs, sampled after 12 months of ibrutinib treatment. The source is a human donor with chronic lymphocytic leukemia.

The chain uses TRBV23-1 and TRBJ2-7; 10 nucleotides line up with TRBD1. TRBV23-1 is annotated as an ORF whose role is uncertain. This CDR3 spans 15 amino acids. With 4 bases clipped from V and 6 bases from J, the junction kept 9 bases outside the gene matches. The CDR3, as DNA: TGCGCCAGCAGTCGATCCACCCGGACAGGGGGCGAGCAGTACTTC. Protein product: CASSRSTRTGGEQYF.

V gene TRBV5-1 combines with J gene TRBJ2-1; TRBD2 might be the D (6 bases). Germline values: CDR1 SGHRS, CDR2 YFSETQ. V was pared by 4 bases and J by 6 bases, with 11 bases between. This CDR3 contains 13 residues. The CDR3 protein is CASSLAGTNEQFF. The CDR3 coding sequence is TGCGCCAGCAGCCTGGCGGGAACCAATGAGCAGTTCTTC.

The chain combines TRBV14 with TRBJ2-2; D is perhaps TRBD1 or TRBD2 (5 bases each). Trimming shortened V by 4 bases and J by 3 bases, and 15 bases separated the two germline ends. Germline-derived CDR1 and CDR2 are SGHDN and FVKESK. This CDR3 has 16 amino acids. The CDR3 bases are TGTGCCAGCAGCCCGGGACCTCAGTTACACACCGGGGAGCTGTTTTTT. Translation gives CASSPGPQLHTGELFF.

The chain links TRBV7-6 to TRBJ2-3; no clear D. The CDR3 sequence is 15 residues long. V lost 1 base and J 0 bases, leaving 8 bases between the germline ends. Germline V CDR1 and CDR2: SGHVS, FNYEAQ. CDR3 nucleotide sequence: TGTGCCAGCAGCTTAGGTCAGACTAGCACAGATACGCAGTATTTT. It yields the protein CASSLGQTSTDTQYF.

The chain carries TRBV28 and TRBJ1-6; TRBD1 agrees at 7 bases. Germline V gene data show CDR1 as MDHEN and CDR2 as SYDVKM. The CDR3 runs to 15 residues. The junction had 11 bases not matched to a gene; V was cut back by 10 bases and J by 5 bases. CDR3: CATRVRGRDNSPLHF. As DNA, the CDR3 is TGTGCCACCCGGGTCAGGGGGAGGGATAATTCACCCCTCCACTTT.

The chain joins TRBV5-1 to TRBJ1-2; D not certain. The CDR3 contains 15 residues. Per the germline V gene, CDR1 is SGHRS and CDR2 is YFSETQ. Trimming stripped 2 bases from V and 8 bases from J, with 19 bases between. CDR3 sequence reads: CASSFSSDGLGGYTF. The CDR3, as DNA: TGCGCCAGCAGCTTCTCATCGGACGGTCTAGGCGGCTACACCTTC.

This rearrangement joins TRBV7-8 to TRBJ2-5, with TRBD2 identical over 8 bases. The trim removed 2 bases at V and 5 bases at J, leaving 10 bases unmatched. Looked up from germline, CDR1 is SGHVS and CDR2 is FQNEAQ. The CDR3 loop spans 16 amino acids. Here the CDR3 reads CASSLSRTSRYETQYF. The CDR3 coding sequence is TGTGCCAGCAGCTTATCGAGGACTAGCCGTTATGAGACCCAGTACTTC.

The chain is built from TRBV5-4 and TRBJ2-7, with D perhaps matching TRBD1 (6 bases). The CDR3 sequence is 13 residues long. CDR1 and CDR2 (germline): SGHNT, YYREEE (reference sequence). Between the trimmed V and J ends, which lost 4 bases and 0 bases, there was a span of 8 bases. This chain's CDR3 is CASSIQGSYEQYF. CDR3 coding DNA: TGTGCCAGCAGCATACAGGGCTCCTACGAGCAGTACTTC. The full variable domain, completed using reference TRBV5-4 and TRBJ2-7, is ETGVTQSPTHLIKTRGQQVTLRCSSQSGHNTVSWYQQALGQGPQFIFQYYREEENGRGNFPPRFSGLQFPNYSSELNVNALELDDSALYLCASSIQGSYEQYFGPGTRLTVT.

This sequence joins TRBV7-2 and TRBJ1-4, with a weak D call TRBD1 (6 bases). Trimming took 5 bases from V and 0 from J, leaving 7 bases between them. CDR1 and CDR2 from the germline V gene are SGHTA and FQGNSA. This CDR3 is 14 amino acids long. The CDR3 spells CASSRTATNEKLFF. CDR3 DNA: TGTGCCAGCAGCCGGACAGCAACTAATGAAAAACTGTTTTTT.

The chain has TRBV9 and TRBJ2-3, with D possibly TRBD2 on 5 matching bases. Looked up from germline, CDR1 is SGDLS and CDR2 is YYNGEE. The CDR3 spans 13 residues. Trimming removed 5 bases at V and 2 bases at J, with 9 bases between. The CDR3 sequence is CASRDFSTDTQYF. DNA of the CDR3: TGTGCCAGCAGGGACTTCTCCACAGATACGCAGTATTTT.

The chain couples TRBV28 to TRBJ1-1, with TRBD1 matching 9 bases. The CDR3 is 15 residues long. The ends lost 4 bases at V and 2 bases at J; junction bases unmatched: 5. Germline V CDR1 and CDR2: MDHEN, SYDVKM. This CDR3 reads CASSSFTGGNTEAFF. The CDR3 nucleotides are TGTGCCAGCAGTTCGTTCACAGGGGGCAACACTGAAGCTTTCTTT.

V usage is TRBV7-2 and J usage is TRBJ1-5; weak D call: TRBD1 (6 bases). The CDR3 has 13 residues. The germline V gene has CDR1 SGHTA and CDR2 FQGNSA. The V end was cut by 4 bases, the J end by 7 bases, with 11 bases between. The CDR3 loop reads CASSSQGRQPQHF. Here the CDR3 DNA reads TGTGCCAGCAGCTCTCAGGGGCGACAGCCCCAGCATTTT.

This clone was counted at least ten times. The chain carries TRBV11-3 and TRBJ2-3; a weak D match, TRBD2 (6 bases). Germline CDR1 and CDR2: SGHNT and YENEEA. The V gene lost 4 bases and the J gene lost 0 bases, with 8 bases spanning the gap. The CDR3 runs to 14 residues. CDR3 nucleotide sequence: TGTGCCAGCAGCTCCGGGGGTAGCACAGATACGCAGTATTTT. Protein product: CASSSGGSTDTQYF.

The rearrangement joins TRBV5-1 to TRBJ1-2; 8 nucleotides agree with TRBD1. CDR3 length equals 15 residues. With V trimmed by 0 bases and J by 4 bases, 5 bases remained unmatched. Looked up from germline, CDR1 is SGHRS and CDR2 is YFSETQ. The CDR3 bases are TGCGCCAGCAGCTTGGGATATGACAGGGGCTATGGCTACACCTTC. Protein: CASSLGYDRGYGYTF.

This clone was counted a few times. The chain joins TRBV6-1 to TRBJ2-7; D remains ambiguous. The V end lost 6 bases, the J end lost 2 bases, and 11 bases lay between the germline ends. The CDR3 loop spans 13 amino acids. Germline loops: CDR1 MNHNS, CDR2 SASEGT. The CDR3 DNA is TGTGCCAGCAGAGTCGTCGACGCCTACGAGCAGTACTTC. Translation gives CASRVVDAYEQYF.

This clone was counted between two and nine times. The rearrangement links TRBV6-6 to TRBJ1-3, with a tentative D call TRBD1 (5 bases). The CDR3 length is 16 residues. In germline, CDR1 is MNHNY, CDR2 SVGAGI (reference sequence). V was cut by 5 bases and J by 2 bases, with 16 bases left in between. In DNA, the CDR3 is TGTGCCAGCAGTATTCAGGGCCCGGGGGCTGGAAACACCATATATTTT. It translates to CASSIQGPGAGNTIYF.

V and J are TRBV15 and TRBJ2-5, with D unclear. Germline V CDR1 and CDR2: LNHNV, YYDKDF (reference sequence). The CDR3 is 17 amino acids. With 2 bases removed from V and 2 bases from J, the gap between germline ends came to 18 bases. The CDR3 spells CATSRLQANGVQETQYF. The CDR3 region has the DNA TGTGCCACCAGCAGACTCCAAGCGAATGGGGTTCAAGAGACCCAGTACTTC.

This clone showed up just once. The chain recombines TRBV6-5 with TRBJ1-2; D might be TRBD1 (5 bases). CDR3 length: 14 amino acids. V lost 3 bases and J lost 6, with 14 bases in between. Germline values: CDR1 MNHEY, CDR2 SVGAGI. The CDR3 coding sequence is TGTGCCAGCAGTTATATCGGTTCGGGGGATGGCTACACCTTC. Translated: CASSYIGSGDGYTF.

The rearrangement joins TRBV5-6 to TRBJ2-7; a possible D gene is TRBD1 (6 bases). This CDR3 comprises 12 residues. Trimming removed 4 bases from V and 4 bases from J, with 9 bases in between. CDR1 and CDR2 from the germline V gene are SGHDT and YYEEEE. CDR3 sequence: CASSGTGYEQYF. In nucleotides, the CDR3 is TGTGCCAGCAGCGGCACAGGGTACGAGCAGTACTTC.

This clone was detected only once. This CDR3 reads CAGRAGPNTEAFF. The DNA of the CDR3 is TGTGCCGGCCGGGCAGGGCCGAACACTGAAGCTTTCTTT. V and J are TRBV7-2 and TRBJ1-1, with a weak D call TRBD1 (5 bases). Trimming removed 11 bases from V and 1 base from J, with 14 bases in between. Germline CDR1 reads SGHTA; CDR2 reads FQGNSA. The CDR3 is 13 amino acids.

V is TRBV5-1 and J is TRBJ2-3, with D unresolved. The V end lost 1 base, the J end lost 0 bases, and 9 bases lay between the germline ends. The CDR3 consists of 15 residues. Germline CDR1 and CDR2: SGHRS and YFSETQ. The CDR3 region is CASSLYPSSTDTQYF. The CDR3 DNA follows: TGCGCCAGCAGCTTGTACCCGAGTAGCACAGATACGCAGTATTTT. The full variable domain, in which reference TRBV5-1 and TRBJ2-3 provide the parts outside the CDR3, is KAGVTQTPRYLIKTRGQQVTLSCSPISGHRSVSWYQQTPGQGLQFLFEYFSETQRNKGNFPGRFSGRQFSNSRSEMNVSTLELGDSALYLCASSLYPSSTDTQYFGPGTRLTVL.

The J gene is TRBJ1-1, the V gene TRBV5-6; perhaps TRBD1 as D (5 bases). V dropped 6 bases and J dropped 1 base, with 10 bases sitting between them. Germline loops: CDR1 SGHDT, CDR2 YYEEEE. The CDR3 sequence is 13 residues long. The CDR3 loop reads CASTRTTNTEAFF. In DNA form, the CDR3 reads TGTGCCAGCACCCGGACAACGAACACTGAAGCTTTCTTT.

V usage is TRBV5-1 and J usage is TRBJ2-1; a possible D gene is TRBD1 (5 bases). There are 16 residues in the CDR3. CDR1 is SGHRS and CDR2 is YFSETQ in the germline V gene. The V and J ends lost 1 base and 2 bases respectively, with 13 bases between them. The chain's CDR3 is CASSLWTHATYNEQFF. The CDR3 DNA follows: TGCGCCAGCAGCTTGTGGACACACGCTACCTACAATGAGCAGTTCTTC.

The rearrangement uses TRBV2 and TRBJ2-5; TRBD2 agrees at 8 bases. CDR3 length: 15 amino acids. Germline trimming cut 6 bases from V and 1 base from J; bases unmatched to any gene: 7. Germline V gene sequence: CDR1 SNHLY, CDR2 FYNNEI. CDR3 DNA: TGTGCCAGCAGCGCCCTAGCGGGCCTCCAAGAGACCCAGTACTTC. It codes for CASSALAGLQETQYF.